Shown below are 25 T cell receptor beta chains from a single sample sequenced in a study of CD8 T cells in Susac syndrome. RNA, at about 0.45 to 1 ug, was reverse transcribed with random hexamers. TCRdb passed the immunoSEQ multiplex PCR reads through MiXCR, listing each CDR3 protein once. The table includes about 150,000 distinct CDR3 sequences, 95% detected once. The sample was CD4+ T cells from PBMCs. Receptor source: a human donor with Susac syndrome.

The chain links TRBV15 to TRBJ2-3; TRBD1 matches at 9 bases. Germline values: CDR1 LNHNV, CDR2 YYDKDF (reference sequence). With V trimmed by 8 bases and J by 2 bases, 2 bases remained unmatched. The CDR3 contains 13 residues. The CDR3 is CATRTGVTDTQYF. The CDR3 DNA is TGTGCCACCCGGACAGGGGTCACAGATACGCAGTATTTT.

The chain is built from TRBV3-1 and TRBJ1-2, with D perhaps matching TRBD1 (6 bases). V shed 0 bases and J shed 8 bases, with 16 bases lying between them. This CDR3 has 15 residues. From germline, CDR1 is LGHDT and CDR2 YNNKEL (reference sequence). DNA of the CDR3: TGTGCCAGCAGCCAAGATCTTAACAGGGTCGGCGGCTACACCTTC. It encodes CASSQDLNRVGGYTF.

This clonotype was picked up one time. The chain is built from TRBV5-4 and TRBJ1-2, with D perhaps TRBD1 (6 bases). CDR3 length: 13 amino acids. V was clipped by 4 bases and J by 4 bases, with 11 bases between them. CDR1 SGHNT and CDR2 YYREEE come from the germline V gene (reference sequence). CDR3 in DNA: TGTGCCAGCAGCCCGGACAGTGTCTATGGCTACACCTTC. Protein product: CASSPDSVYGYTF.

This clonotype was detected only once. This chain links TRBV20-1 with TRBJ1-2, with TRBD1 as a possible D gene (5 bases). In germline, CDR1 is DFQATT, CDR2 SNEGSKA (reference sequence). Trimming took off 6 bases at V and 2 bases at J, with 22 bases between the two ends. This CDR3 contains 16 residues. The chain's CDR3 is CSASGWGGALNYGYTF. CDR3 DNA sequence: TGCAGTGCCTCTGGGTGGGGGGGAGCCCTAAACTATGGCTACACCTTC.

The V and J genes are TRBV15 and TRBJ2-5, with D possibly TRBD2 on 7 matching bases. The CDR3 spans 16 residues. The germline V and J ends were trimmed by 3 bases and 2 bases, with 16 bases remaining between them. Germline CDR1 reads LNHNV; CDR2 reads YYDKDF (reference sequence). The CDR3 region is CATSSPFGRGQETQYF. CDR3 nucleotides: TGTGCCACCAGCAGCCCGTTTGGGAGGGGGCAAGAGACCCAGTACTTC.

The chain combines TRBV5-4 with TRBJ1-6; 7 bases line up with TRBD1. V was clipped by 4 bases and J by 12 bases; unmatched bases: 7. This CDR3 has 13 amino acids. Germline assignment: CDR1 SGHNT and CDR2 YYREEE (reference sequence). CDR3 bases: TGTGCCAGCAGCCCGGGACAGCTCGGACCCCTCCACTTT. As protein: CASSPGQLGPLHF.

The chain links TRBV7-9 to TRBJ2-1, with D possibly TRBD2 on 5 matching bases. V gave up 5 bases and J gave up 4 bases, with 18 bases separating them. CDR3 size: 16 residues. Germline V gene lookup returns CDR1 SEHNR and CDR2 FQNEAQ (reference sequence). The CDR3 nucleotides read TGTGCCAGCAGCCGATTTGGTAGCGAACGGTACAATGAGCAGTTCTTC. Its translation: CASSRFGSERYNEQFF.

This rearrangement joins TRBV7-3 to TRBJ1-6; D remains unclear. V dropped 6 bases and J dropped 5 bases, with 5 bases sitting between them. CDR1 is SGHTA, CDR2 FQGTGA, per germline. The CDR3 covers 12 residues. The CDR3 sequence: CASSLNNSPLHF. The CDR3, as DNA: TGTGCCAGCAGTCTAAATAATTCACCCCTCCACTTT.

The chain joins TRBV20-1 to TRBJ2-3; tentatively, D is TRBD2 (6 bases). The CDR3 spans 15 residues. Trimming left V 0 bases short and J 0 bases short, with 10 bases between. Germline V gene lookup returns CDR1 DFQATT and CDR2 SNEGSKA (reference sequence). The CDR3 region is CSARDIGGSTDTQYF. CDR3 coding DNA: TGCAGTGCTAGAGATATAGGAGGGAGCACAGATACGCAGTATTTT.

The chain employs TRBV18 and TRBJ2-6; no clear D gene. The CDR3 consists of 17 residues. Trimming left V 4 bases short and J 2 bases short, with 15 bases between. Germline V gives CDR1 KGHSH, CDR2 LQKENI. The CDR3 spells CASSLGLRTTGANVLTF. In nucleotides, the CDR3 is TGTGCCAGCTCACTCGGGTTGCGCACCACTGGGGCCAACGTCCTGACTTTC.

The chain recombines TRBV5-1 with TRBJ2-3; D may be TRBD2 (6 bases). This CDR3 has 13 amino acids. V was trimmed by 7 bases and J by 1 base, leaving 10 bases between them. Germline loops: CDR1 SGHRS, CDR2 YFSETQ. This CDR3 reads CASSGAGTDTQYF. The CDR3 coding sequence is TGCGCCAGCTCGGGAGCGGGCACAGATACGCAGTATTTT.

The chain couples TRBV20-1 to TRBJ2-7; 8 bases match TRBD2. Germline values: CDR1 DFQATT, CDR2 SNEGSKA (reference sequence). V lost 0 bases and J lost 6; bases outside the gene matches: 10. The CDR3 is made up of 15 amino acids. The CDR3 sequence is CSAREERGWAVEQYF. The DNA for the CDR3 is TGCAGTGCTAGAGAGGAGCGGGGGTGGGCTGTCGAGCAGTACTTC.

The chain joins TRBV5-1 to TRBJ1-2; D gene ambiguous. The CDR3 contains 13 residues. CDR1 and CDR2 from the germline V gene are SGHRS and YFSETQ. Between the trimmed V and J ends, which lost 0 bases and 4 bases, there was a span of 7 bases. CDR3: CASSLGQPYGYTF. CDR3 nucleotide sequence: TGCGCCAGCAGCTTGGGGCAGCCCTATGGCTACACCTTC.

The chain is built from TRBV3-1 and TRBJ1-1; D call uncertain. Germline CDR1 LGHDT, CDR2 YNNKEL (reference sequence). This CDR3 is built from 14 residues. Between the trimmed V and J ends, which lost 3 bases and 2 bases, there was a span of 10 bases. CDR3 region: CASSHRRPNTEAFF. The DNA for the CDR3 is TGTGCCAGCAGCCACCGCAGACCCAACACTGAAGCTTTCTTT.

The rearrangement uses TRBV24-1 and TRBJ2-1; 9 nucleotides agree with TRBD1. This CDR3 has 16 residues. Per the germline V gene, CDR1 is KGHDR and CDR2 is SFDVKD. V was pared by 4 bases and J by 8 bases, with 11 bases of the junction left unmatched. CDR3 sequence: CATSDRDRAGIDEQFF. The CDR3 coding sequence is TGTGCCACCAGTGACCGGGACAGGGCTGGCATCGATGAGCAGTTCTTC.

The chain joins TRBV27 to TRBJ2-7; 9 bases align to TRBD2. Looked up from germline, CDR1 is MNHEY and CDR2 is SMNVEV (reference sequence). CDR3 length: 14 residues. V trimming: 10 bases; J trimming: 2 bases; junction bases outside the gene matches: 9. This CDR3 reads CATTAAGGPYEQYF. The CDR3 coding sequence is TGTGCCACCACGGCAGCGGGGGGCCCCTACGAGCAGTACTTC.

CDR3 loop: CATSRDRGGPYTEAFF. The CDR3 nucleotides are TGTGCCACCAGCAGAGATAGAGGGGGGCCCTACACTGAAGCTTTCTTT. The V gene is TRBV15, the J gene TRBJ1-1, with TRBD1 as a possible D gene (6 bases). The CDR3 has 16 residues. With 0 bases removed from V and 3 bases from J, the gap between germline ends came to 14 bases. The germline CDR1 and CDR2 sequences are LNHNV and YYDKDF (reference sequence).

As DNA, the CDR3 is TGTGCCAGCAGCCAAGAGTTGGCTAGTGCTCGAGAGACCCAGTACTTC. It encodes CASSQELASARETQYF. The V gene is TRBV14, the J gene TRBJ2-5; no definite D call. This CDR3 region has 16 residues. Germline V gene data show CDR1 as SGHDN and CDR2 as FVKESK. Trimming shortened V by 0 bases and J by 4 bases, and 15 bases separated the two germline ends.

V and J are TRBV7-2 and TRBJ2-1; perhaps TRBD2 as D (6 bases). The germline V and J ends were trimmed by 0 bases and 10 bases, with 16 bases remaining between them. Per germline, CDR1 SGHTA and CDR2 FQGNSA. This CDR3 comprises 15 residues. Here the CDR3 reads CASSLAWAGFVEQFF. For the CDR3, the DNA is TGTGCCAGCAGCTTAGCCTGGGCGGGGTTTGTGGAGCAGTTCTTC.

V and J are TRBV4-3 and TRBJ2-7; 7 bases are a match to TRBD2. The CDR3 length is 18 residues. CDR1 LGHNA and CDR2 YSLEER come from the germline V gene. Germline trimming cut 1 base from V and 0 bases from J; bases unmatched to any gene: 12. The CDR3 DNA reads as TGCGCCAGCAGCCAAGCGAAGACTAGCTTAGCCACCTCCTACGAGCAGTACTTC. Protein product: CASSQAKTSLATSYEQYF.

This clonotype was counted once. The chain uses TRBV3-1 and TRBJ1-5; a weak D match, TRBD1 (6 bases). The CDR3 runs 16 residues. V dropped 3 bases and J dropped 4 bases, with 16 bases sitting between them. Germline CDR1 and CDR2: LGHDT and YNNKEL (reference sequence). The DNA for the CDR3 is TGTGCCAGCAGCCAGAGAACAGGGTCGGGGAATCAGCCCCAGCATTTT. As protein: CASSQRTGSGNQPQHF.

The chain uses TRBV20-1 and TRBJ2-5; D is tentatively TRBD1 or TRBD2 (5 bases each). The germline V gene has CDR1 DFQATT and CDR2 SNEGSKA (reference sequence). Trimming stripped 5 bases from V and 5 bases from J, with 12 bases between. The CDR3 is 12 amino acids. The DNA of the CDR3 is TGCAGTGCTGGCCCCGGGGCTGAGACCCAGTACTTC. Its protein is CSAGPGAETQYF.

Here the CDR3 reads CASGLVVGNSAFF. As DNA, the CDR3 is TGTGCTAGTGGTTTGGTCGTAGGGAACTCGGCTTTCTTT. The genes are TRBV12-5 and TRBJ1-1; D gene unclear. Germline V lookup: CDR1 LGHNT, CDR2 FRNRAP. The CDR3 runs 13 residues. V dropped 0 bases and J dropped 11 bases, with 13 bases sitting between them. The variable domain in full, with the rest retrieved from reference TRBV12-5 and TRBJ1-1, is DARVTQTPRHKVTEMGQEVTMRCQPILGHNTVFWYRQTMMQGLELLAYFRNRAPLDDSGMPKDRFSAEMPDATLATLKIQPSEPRDSAVYFCASGLVVGNSAFFGQGTRLTVV.

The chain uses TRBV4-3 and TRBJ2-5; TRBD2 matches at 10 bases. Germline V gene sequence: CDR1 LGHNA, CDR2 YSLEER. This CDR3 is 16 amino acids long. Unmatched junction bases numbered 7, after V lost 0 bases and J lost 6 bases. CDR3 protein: CASSQDRAGGPKTQYF. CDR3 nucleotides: TGCGCCAGCAGCCAAGATAGAGCGGGGGGGCCCAAGACCCAGTACTTC.

The CDR3 nucleotides read TGCAGTGCTAGGACAGGGGGTGGCACTGAAGCTTTCTTT. Translation: CSARTGGGTEAFF. The chain joins TRBV20-1 to TRBJ1-1, with 9 bases identical to TRBD1. The CDR3 extends over 13 amino acids. The V gene's germline CDR1 is DFQATT and CDR2 SNEGSKA (reference sequence). V lost 3 bases, J lost 4 bases, and 3 bases stayed unmatched.